Listed here is a single T cell receptor beta chain. V gave up 6 bases and J gave up 7 bases; unmatched junction bases: 7. This CDR3 is built from 14 residues. Germline CDR1 and CDR2: MDHEN and SYDVKM. The PCR had 60 Vbeta and 13 Jbeta primers. Produced via immunoSEQ multiplex PCR; TCRdb's table is partial and in-frame only. The sample carries more than 150,000 clones, roughly 88% recorded once. The data were obtained in a study of cytomegalovirus exposure and HLA in healthy donors. V gene TRBV28 combines with J gene TRBJ2-1; 9 nucleotides line up with TRBD2. The sample was PBMCs. The clonotype comes from a man aged 18 to 29 in good health and CMV-seropositive. This chain's CDR3 is CASRGTSRDNEQFF. CDR3 sequence (DNA): TGTGCCAGCAGAGGGACTAGCAGGGATAATGAGCAGTTCTTC. Variable domain in full (rest from reference TRBV28 and TRBJ2-1): DVKVTQSSRYLVKRTGEKVFLECVQDMDHENMFWYRQDPGLGLRLIYFSYDVKMKEKGDIPEGYSVSREKKERFSLILESASTNQTSMYLCASRGTSRDNEQFFGPGTRLTVL.